This TCR beta chain was documented in a study of T-cell reconstitution after alpha-beta-depleted transplantation in children. As it was prepared, the TCRbeta library received unique molecular identifiers. TCRdb analysed the PCR reads with MiXCR anew, one entry per CDR3 protein. The sample lists 600,000 to 700,000 distinct CDR3 sequences, roughly 14% occurring once. Findings and caveats of the study: T-cell numbers and diversity, one year after transplant, stemmed largely from T cells that were newly produced.

In this sample, this clonotype turned up many times. Its antigen is not identified. The germline V and J ends were trimmed by 3 bases and 3 bases, with 15 bases remaining between them. Germline lookup yields CDR1 DFQATT and CDR2 SNEGSKA (reference sequence). CDR3 length equals 15 residues. The sample here was PBMCs, taken before TCRalphabeta/CD19-depleted stem cell transplant. The TCR sequence derives from a girl aged 2 to 10 with congenital amegakaryocytic thrombocytopenia, due to receive a stem cell transplant. The chain has TRBV20-1 and TRBJ2-1; TRBD2 is a possible D gene (6 bases). The CDR3 region has the DNA TGCAGTGCTAGTGGCTCCCTAGCGAACTACAATGAGCAGTTCTTC. Protein sequence: CSASGSLANYNEQFF.